One sample yielded the 29 T cell receptor beta chains listed below, sequenced in a study of T-cell memory formation after mild COVID-19. In TCRdb, the 5' RACE reads were re-called with MiXCR into one record per CDR3 protein. This table holds 80,000 to 130,000 distinct CDR3 sequences, around 10% found once. Sequenced sample: PBMCs or a T cell subset sorted from them (not recorded which). These receptors were obtained from a man aged 18 to 29 who had mild COVID-19 (a few samples of this study predate the infection). Cell type and time point are not known.

In its sample, this clonotype was seen a few times. The V and J genes are TRBV15 and TRBJ1-2; TRBD1 agrees at 7 bases. The germline V gene encodes CDR1 LNHNV and CDR2 YYDKDF (reference sequence). With 4 bases clipped from V and 7 bases from J, the junction kept 6 bases outside the gene matches. CDR3 length: 13 residues. CDR3 sequence reads: CATSIIGGSGYTF. CDR3 nucleotide sequence: TGTGCCACCAGCATCATAGGGGGCAGTGGCTACACCTTC.

This clonotype was observed a few times. This sequence joins TRBV19 and TRBJ2-1, with D uncertain. Between the trimmed V and J ends, which lost 6 bases and 8 bases, there was a span of 17 bases. Germline assignment: CDR1 LNHDA and CDR2 SQIVND (reference sequence). The CDR3 runs 14 residues. The CDR3, as DNA: TGTGCCAGTAGCCAGGCACTCCTAGGACATGAGCAGTTCTTC. Translating it yields CASSQALLGHEQFF.

This clonotype showed up just a few times. The genes are TRBV6-2 or TRBV6-3 and TRBJ2-1; 9 nucleotides match TRBD2. The CDR3 is 17 amino acids. Germline V gene sequence: CDR1 MNHEY, CDR2 SVGEGT. V lost 2 bases to trimming and J lost 0 bases; unmatched junction nucleotides: 5. The CDR3 DNA sequence: TGTGCCAGCAGTTACGCGGGGGGGAAAAGCTCCTACAATGAGCAGTTCTTC. Translation: CASSYAGGKSSYNEQFF.

The chain is built from TRBV4-3 and TRBJ2-7; 7 nucleotides line up with TRBD2. This CDR3 spans 14 amino acids. Germline V gene lookup returns CDR1 LGHNA and CDR2 YSLEER. Trimming cost V 2 bases and J 2 bases; bases outside gene matches: 3. This chain's CDR3 is CASSQSRGAYEQYF. CDR3 in DNA: TGCGCCAGCAGCCAATCCCGGGGGGCCTACGAGCAGTACTTC.

This clonotype occurred many times. V is TRBV27 and J is TRBJ2-7, with 8 bases matching TRBD1. The CDR3 runs 12 residues. In germline, CDR1 is MNHEY, CDR2 SMNVEV (reference sequence). J was trimmed by 11 bases and V by 5 bases; bases with no gene match: 8. This CDR3 reads CASSHGQGTEYF. DNA for the CDR3: TGTGCCAGCAGTCACGGACAGGGTACCGAGTACTTC.

This sequence joins TRBV10-2 and TRBJ2-5; TRBD2 agrees at 8 bases. J gave up 4 bases and V 3 bases, and 4 bases lay outside the gene matches. This CDR3 spans 14 amino acids. The V gene's germline CDR1 is WSHSY and CDR2 SAAADI. CDR3: CASSETGGAETQYF. The CDR3 DNA is TGCGCCAGCAGTGAAACGGGAGGGGCAGAGACCCAGTACTTC.

In this sample, this clonotype turned up a few times. The chain joins TRBV7-9 to TRBJ1-1; no firm D call. From germline, CDR1 is SEHNR and CDR2 FQNEAQ (reference sequence). The CDR3 totals 15 residues. Between the trimmed V and J ends, which lost 1 base and 0 bases, there was a span of 9 bases. The CDR3 reads CASSLVVGMNTEAFF. The CDR3 region has the DNA TGTGCCAGCAGCTTAGTAGTCGGCATGAACACTGAAGCTTTCTTT.

The chain couples TRBV28 to TRBJ2-3; the D is unclear. V was clipped by 6 bases and J by 0 bases, with 13 bases between them. The CDR3 length is 15 residues. Germline values: CDR1 MDHEN, CDR2 SYDVKM. CDR3 amino acids: CASRVQYRSTDTQYF. The CDR3 bases are TGTGCCAGCAGGGTTCAGTATAGAAGCACAGATACGCAGTATTTT.

J is TRBJ2-5 and V is TRBV19, with 10 bases identical to TRBD2. Germline loops: CDR1 LNHDA, CDR2 SQIVND (reference sequence). The CDR3 is made up of 15 amino acids. Germline trimming cut 6 bases from V and 5 bases from J; bases unmatched to any gene: 9. The CDR3 DNA sequence: TGTGCCAGTAGAACCAGCGGGGGGGCGAGGGAGACCCAGTACTTC. It encodes CASRTSGGARETQYF.

The gene calls are TRBV9 and TRBJ2-3, with a weak D call TRBD2 (5 bases). Germline V CDR1 and CDR2: SGDLS, YYNGEE. Between the trimmed V and J ends, which lost 3 bases and 8 bases, there was a span of 19 bases. This CDR3 is built from 15 residues. The CDR3 protein is CASSEEGFGFGTQYF. CDR3 sequence (DNA): TGTGCCAGCAGCGAAGAGGGCTTCGGGTTCGGTACGCAGTATTTT.

This chain uses TRBV28 with TRBJ2-7, with a tentative D call TRBD2 (5 bases). This CDR3 has 14 amino acids. CDR1 MDHEN and CDR2 SYDVKM come from the germline V gene. Trimming removed 6 bases at V and 3 bases at J, with 15 bases between. This chain's CDR3 is CASSPPGIYYEQYV. The CDR3 DNA reads TGTGCCAGCAGCCCTCCCGGGATTTACTACGAGCAGTACGTC.

In this sample, this clonotype turned up a few times. The chain links TRBV29-1 to TRBJ2-3; 15 bases fit TRBD2. This CDR3 has 17 amino acids. V was clipped by 1 base and J by 3 bases; unmatched bases: 5. Germline CDR1 SQVTM, CDR2 ANQGSEA. CDR3 sequence: CSVEAWTSGGATDTQYF. CDR3 DNA: TGCAGCGTTGAAGCTTGGACTAGCGGGGGGGCAACAGATACGCAGTATTTT.

The gene calls are TRBV7-9 and TRBJ1-2, with a weak D call TRBD1 (5 bases). The CDR3 sequence is 16 residues long. Looked up from germline, CDR1 is SEHNR and CDR2 is FQNEAQ (reference sequence). Trimming pared 1 base from V and 6 bases from J, leaving 18 bases between. CDR3 bases: TGTGCCAGCAGCTTAGGACAGCCCAAGTACAATCATGGCTACACCTTC. Its protein is CASSLGQPKYNHGYTF.

The sample holds many counts of this clonotype. The chain carries TRBV5-1 and TRBJ1-1, with TRBD1 as a possible D gene (6 bases). Germline loops: CDR1 SGHRS, CDR2 YFSETQ. CDR3 size: 14 residues. Trimming cost V 3 bases and J 6 bases, with 15 bases left between them. The CDR3 reads CASSYLGGGPEAFF. As DNA, the CDR3 is TGCGCCAGCAGCTATTTGGGGGGCGGCCCTGAAGCTTTCTTT. Filled out from reference TRBV5-1 and TRBJ1-1, the complete variable domain reads KAGVTQTPRYLIKTRGQQVTLSCSPISGHRSVSWYQQTPGQGLQFLFEYFSETQRNKGNFPGRFSGRQFSNSRSEMNVSTLELGDSALYLCASSYLGGGPEAFFGQGTRLTVV.

A few counts support this clonotype. V usage is TRBV12-3 or TRBV12-4 and J usage is TRBJ1-2; D unresolved. The V and J ends lost 3 bases and 1 base respectively, with 12 bases between them. The CDR3 has 15 residues. The CDR3 here is CASSFPLAHNYGYTF. The CDR3 DNA reads as TGTGCCAGCAGTTTTCCCCTAGCACATAACTATGGCTACACCTTC.

This clonotype came up many times. The chain recombines TRBV11-2 with TRBJ2-5; 9 bases fit TRBD1. This CDR3 region has 15 residues. The V and J ends lost 5 bases and 4 bases, in that order; junction bases with no gene match: 8. Germline CDR1 and CDR2: SGHAT and FQNNGV. CDR3 in amino acids: CASSIHTGQGETQYF. CDR3 bases: TGTGCCAGCAGCATCCATACGGGACAGGGAGAGACCCAGTACTTC.

This clonotype was found a few times. CDR3 DNA sequence: TGCGCCAGCAGCCAAGGACGAGGACTAGCGGGGACCACAGATACGCAGTATTTT. The encoded protein is CASSQGRGLAGTTDTQYF. V is TRBV4-1 and J is TRBJ2-3, with 12 bases fitting TRBD2. This CDR3 has 18 amino acids. J lost 2 bases, V lost 1 base, and 7 bases had no gene match. Germline V gene lookup returns CDR1 MGHRA and CDR2 YSYEKL.

The sample holds a few counts of this clonotype. A junction end diverges from the germline sequence, so it may reflect a read error. This chain links TRBV7-7 with TRBJ2-3; D may correspond to TRBD1 or TRBD2 (5 bases each). CDR1 SSHAT and CDR2 FNYEAQ come from the germline V gene (reference sequence). This CDR3 contains 14 residues. In nucleotides, the CDR3 is TGTGCTAGCAGCTTGGGGACGGGGATGGATACGCAGTATTTT. Its translation: CASSLGTGMDTQYF. Full variable domain (remainder filled in from reference TRBV7-7 and TRBJ2-3): GAGVSQSPRYKVTKRGQDVTLRCDPISSHATLYWYQQALGQGPEFLTYFNYEAQPDKSGLPSDRFSAERPEGSISTLTIQRTEQRDSAMYRCASSLGTGMDTQYFGPGTRLTVL.

V is TRBV5-8 and J is TRBJ2-1; TRBD2 matches at 11 bases. J gave up 4 bases and V 4 bases, and 4 bases lay outside the gene matches. The V gene's germline CDR1 is SGHTS and CDR2 YDEGEE. This CDR3 spans 15 amino acids. The CDR3 DNA follows: TGTGCCAGCAGCGCGGGACTAGCGGAATACAATGAGCAGTTCTTC. Protein: CASSAGLAEYNEQFF.

The rearrangement uses TRBV4-1 and TRBJ2-1, with D maybe TRBD2 (6 bases). Germline V lookup: CDR1 MGHRA, CDR2 YSYEKL. The CDR3 has 17 residues. V was trimmed by 0 bases and J by 4 bases, leaving 16 bases between them. The CDR3 loop is CASSQDWSGPIYNEQFF. The CDR3, as DNA: TGCGCCAGCAGCCAAGATTGGAGCGGGCCGATTTACAATGAGCAGTTCTTC.

The sample holds many counts of this clonotype. This chain connects TRBV20-1 to TRBJ1-1; D unclear. Germline V CDR1 and CDR2: DFQATT, SNEGSKA (reference sequence). CDR3 size: 13 residues. Trimming stripped 7 bases from V and 1 base from J, with 13 bases between. The CDR3 DNA reads TGCAGTGTGAATGTGGGCGCGAACACTGAAGCTTTCTTT. It translates to CSVNVGANTEAFF.

The rearrangement joins TRBV6-5 to TRBJ2-2, with TRBD1 matching over 9 bases. Germline V CDR1 and CDR2: MNHEY, SVGAGI. V lost 4 bases and J lost 0; bases outside the gene matches: 3. The CDR3 loop spans 16 amino acids. In nucleotides, the CDR3 is TGTGCCAGCAGTTCCCGGGACAGGGCGAACACCGGGGAGCTGTTTTTT. Encoded protein: CASSSRDRANTGELFF.

This clonotype was observed a few times. This chain connects TRBV6-5 to TRBJ2-3; D remains ambiguous. Germline lookup yields CDR1 MNHEY and CDR2 SVGAGI. With 2 bases removed from V and 3 bases from J, the gap between germline ends came to 12 bases. The CDR3 covers 15 residues. CDR3 DNA: TGTGCCAGCAGTTACCAGACACCACCGACAGATACGCAGTATTTT. This sequence encodes CASSYQTPPTDTQYF.

The chain combines TRBV7-3 with TRBJ2-1; D is uncertain. This CDR3 is 16 amino acids long. The V end lost 2 bases, the J end lost 3 bases, and 14 bases lay between the germline ends. CDR1 and CDR2 (germline): SGHTA, FQGTGA. This CDR3 is CASSLPRSGHYNEQFF. DNA of the CDR3: TGTGCCAGCAGCTTACCCCGTTCCGGCCACTACAATGAGCAGTTCTTC.

This clonotype was counted between two and nine times. This sequence joins TRBV7-8 and TRBJ2-2, with 7 positions matching TRBD1. The V segment lost 3 bases and the J segment 4 bases; nucleotides outside the gene matches: 11. Germline V gives CDR1 SGHVS, CDR2 FQNEAQ. The CDR3 loop spans 17 amino acids. CDR3 sequence (DNA): TGTGCCAGCAGCTTCCCACCGGACAGGCCTCTCACCGGGGAGCTGTTTTTT. It is translated as CASSFPPDRPLTGELFF.

In its sample, this clonotype was seen a few times. The chain carries TRBV2 and TRBJ2-1; 7 bases fit TRBD1. J lost 6 bases, V lost 9 bases, and 5 bases had no gene match. There are 12 residues in the CDR3. CDR1 and CDR2 from the germline V gene are SNHLY and FYNNEI. Here the CDR3 reads CASLGTANEQFF. CDR3 nucleotide sequence: TGTGCCAGTCTCGGGACAGCCAATGAGCAGTTCTTC.

The rearrangement uses TRBV20-1 and TRBJ2-3; possible D gene TRBD1, 6 bases. V was cut by 5 bases and J by 4 bases, with 13 bases left in between. The CDR3 extends over 13 amino acids. Germline V gives CDR1 DFQATT, CDR2 SNEGSKA (reference sequence). CDR3 DNA: TGCAGTGCTGCCCCAGGGGCGTCAGATACGCAGTATTTT. Protein sequence: CSAAPGASDTQYF.

As DNA, the CDR3 is TGTGCCAGCAGCTTACAAGGAGAGACTGAAGCTTTCTTT. It encodes CASSLQGETEAFF. The chain links TRBV11-1 to TRBJ1-1; D is uncertain. V was cut by 2 bases and J by 5 bases, with 9 bases left in between. Germline loops: CDR1 SGHAT, CDR2 FQDESV (reference sequence). The length of the CDR3 is 13 residues.

This clonotype was seen more than once but under ten times. This sequence joins TRBV2 and TRBJ2-1, with TRBD1 identical over 9 bases. The V and J ends lost 1 base and 8 bases, in that order; junction bases with no gene match: 6. The CDR3 spans 15 residues. Germline V CDR1 and CDR2: SNHLY, FYNNEI. Here the CDR3 DNA reads TGTGCCAGCAGTGAAGGGTGGGACAGGGAGGATGAGCAGTTCTTC. It encodes CASSEGWDREDEQFF.